The 30 T cell receptor beta chains below come from one sample, sequenced in a study of blood T cell repertoires in COVID-19 (dated by TCRdb to 2019 to 2021). Preparation of the library involved the immunoSEQ multiplex PCR assay. TCRdb retrieved this table from immuneACCESS and kept in-frame rearrangements only. Not all clones are present; in checked studies, unresolved V genes account for under half, and no reason is known for the remainder. Across this sample there are a few hundred thousand clones, with 85% seen only once. The ten largest clones represent about 2.5% of the sample. Sequenced input: PBMCs or T cells enriched from blood (not recorded which). These receptors came from a woman aged 45-65 years who had recovered from COVID-19.

V is TRBV18 and J is TRBJ2-3; 8 nucleotides match TRBD1. Germline trimming cut 3 bases from V and 1 base from J; bases unmatched to any gene: 3. The CDR3 covers 15 residues. Germline V gene sequence: CDR1 KGHSH, CDR2 LQKENI. The DNA of the CDR3 is TGTGCCAGCTCACCCAAGACAGGGGGCACAGATACGCAGTATTTT. This codes for CASSPKTGGTDTQYF.

The V call is TRBV5-4, the J call TRBJ2-7, with 9 bases fitting TRBD1. CDR3 length: 15 amino acids. V gave up 5 bases and J gave up 5 bases; unmatched junction bases: 11. Looked up from germline, CDR1 is SGHNT and CDR2 is YYREEE (reference sequence). As DNA, the CDR3 is TGTGCCAGCAGTCTTAACAGGGGGCTTGTGGACGAGCAGTACTTC. Protein sequence: CASSLNRGLVDEQYF.

The chain uses TRBV19 and TRBJ2-5; 9 positions match TRBD2. The CDR3 is 16 amino acids. Germline V gene lookup returns CDR1 LNHDA and CDR2 SQIVND (reference sequence). J gave up 1 base and V 6 bases, and 9 bases lay outside the gene matches. Here the CDR3 DNA reads TGTGCCAGTAGCAGGGGACTAGCTAGCGGCCAAGAGACCCAGTACTTC. Translating it yields CASSRGLASGQETQYF.

V usage is TRBV5-6 and J usage is TRBJ1-4; unclear D gene. With 2 bases removed from V and 2 bases from J, the gap between germline ends came to 7 bases. The germline V gene encodes CDR1 SGHDT and CDR2 YYEEEE. The CDR3 runs 14 residues. This CDR3 is CASSFRGTNEKLFF. CDR3 DNA: TGTGCCAGCAGCTTCCGAGGCACTAATGAAAAACTGTTTTTT.

The V call is TRBV6-2 or TRBV6-3, the J call TRBJ1-1; maybe TRBD1 (5 bases). In germline, CDR1 is MNHEY, CDR2 SVGEGT. Trimming pared 5 bases from V and 5 bases from J, leaving 12 bases between. The CDR3 consists of 13 residues. The CDR3 DNA sequence: TGTGCCAGCAGTCGGCGGGGGAGTACTGAAGCTTTCTTT. Translated, it gives CASSRRGSTEAFF.

This CDR3 reads CASSTLAGQQFF. CDR3 in DNA: TGTGCCAGCAGCACCCTAGCGGGACAGCAGTTCTTC. The chain employs TRBV7-8 and TRBJ2-1, with TRBD2 matching 9 bases. Germline V gene data show CDR1 as SGHVS and CDR2 as FQNEAQ. The CDR3 contains 12 residues. Losses at the gene ends were 5 bases for V and 11 bases for J; bases not matched to a gene: 4.

This clone was picked up one time. The chain employs TRBV5-1 and TRBJ2-2; possibly TRBD1 for D (6 bases). Trimming left V 0 bases short and J 4 bases short, with 13 bases between. CDR3 size: 16 residues. The germline CDR1 and CDR2 sequences are SGHRS and YFSETQ. DNA for the CDR3: TGCGCCAGCAGCTTGGAACTGGGGGCGGGCACCGGGGAGCTGTTTTTT. As protein: CASSLELGAGTGELFF.

The chain carries TRBV19 and TRBJ1-4, with a possible D match to TRBD1 (5 bases). The V gene lost 8 bases and the J gene lost 4 bases, with 8 bases spanning the gap. The CDR3 loop spans 12 amino acids. Germline-derived CDR1 and CDR2 are LNHDA and SQIVND (reference sequence). In DNA, the CDR3 is TGTGCCAGTCAAGGGGTTAATGAAAAACTGTTTTTT. Translated: CASQGVNEKLFF.

The chain couples TRBV6-1 to TRBJ1-3; D unresolved. The CDR3 contains 16 residues. CDR1 MNHNS and CDR2 SASEGT come from the germline V gene. Deletions cut 0 bases from V and 5 bases from J, with 14 bases between. This chain's CDR3 is CASSEATAPMRNTIYF. CDR3 in DNA: TGTGCCAGCAGTGAAGCTACAGCCCCGATGAGAAACACCATATATTTT.

This chain connects TRBV6-2 or TRBV6-3 to TRBJ2-7; D is unresolved. V lost 2 bases, J lost 0 bases, and 8 bases lay in between. CDR1 and CDR2 from the germline V gene are MNHEY and SVGEGT. The CDR3 covers 14 residues. The CDR3 nucleotides read TGTGCCAGCAGTTACGGGTGGAGCTCCTACGAGCAGTACTTC. It codes for CASSYGWSSYEQYF.

J is TRBJ2-7 and V is TRBV15; D is perhaps TRBD2 (6 bases). This CDR3 is built from 14 residues. Germline V gene lookup returns CDR1 LNHNV and CDR2 YYDKDF (reference sequence). Between the trimmed V and J ends, which lost 3 bases and 0 bases, there was a span of 9 bases. The CDR3, as DNA: TGTGCCACCAGCAGGGAGGGCCTCTCCTACGAGCAGTACTTC. This translates into CATSREGLSYEQYF.

The chain is built from TRBV12-3 or TRBV12-4 and TRBJ1-4, with 9 nucleotides matching TRBD1. The CDR3 totals 13 residues. The J segment lost 9 bases and the V segment lost 7 bases, leaving 6 bases of the junction unmatched. The chain's CDR3 is CASTQGQGQKLFF. The CDR3 coding sequence is TGTGCCAGCACCCAAGGACAGGGGCAAAAACTGTTTTTT.

This clone was seen only once. The CDR3 nucleotides read TGTGCCAGCAGCTTAGGGGCCGGGTCAGGGCCTCCCGGGGAGCTGTTTTTT. Its protein is CASSLGAGSGPPGELFF. The gene calls are TRBV7-9 and TRBJ2-2; D is perhaps TRBD1 (5 bases). This CDR3 is 17 amino acids long. Germline loops: CDR1 SEHNR, CDR2 FQNEAQ (reference sequence). V was clipped by 1 base and J by 6 bases, with 18 bases between them.

The chain employs TRBV5-1 and TRBJ1-1, with D possibly being TRBD1 (6 bases). The V gene's germline CDR1 is SGHRS and CDR2 YFSETQ. The CDR3 is made up of 15 amino acids. Trimming left V 2 bases short and J 1 base short, with 12 bases between. In DNA form, the CDR3 reads TGCGCCAGCAGCTTACAGGGACCAGGGAACACTGAAGCTTTCTTT. Translated, it gives CASSLQGPGNTEAFF.

The chain is built from TRBV30 and TRBJ1-1, with 8 bases fitting TRBD1. The CDR3 is made up of 15 amino acids. Looked up from germline, CDR1 is GTSNPN and CDR2 is SVGIG (reference sequence). The junction had 7 bases not matched to a gene; V was cut back by 4 bases and J by 0 bases. As DNA, the CDR3 is TGTGCCTGGACAGGGGGCCATCTCATGAACACTGAAGCTTTCTTT. This encodes CAWTGGHLMNTEAFF.

The chain employs TRBV21-1 and TRBJ1-1; the table gives TRBD1 as D, unverified against the DNA. TRBV21-1 is tagged as a pseudogene. The CDR3 covers 14 residues. In nucleotides, the CDR3 is TGTGCCAGCAGCAAATACAGGGGTGGCACTGAAGCTTTCTTT. This codes for CASSKYRGGTEAFF.

The rearrangement uses TRBV6-2 or TRBV6-3 and TRBJ1-2; D remains ambiguous. Germline V CDR1 and CDR2: MNHEY, SVGEGT. Trimming took 6 bases from V and 4 from J, leaving 12 bases between them. The CDR3 is 13 amino acids. The CDR3 region is CASSPAGVYGYTF. CDR3 nucleotides: TGTGCCAGCAGCCCCGCAGGCGTCTATGGCTACACCTTC.

This chain connects TRBV19 to TRBJ1-5, with TRBD1 matching 8 bases. The CDR3 runs to 13 residues. Germline V CDR1 and CDR2: LNHDA, SQIVND (reference sequence). V dropped 8 bases and J dropped 6; count of bases not matched to a gene: 6. CDR3 sequence: CASLAGGIQPQHF. Here the CDR3 DNA reads TGTGCCAGTTTAGCAGGGGGCATTCAGCCCCAGCATTTT. The variable domain in full, completed from reference TRBV19 and TRBJ1-5, reads DGGITQSPKYLFRKEGQNVTLSCEQNLNHDAMYWYRQDPGQGLRLIYYSQIVNDFQKGDIAEGYSVSREKKESFPLTVTSAQKNPTAFYLCASLAGGIQPQHFGDGTRLSIL.

This rearrangement joins TRBV11-2 to TRBJ2-5; 11 nucleotides agree with TRBD2. Germline CDR1 reads SGHAT; CDR2 reads FQNNGV. CDR3 length: 15 residues. Trimming took 7 bases from V and 4 from J; bases not matched to a gene: 8. Here the CDR3 DNA reads TGTGCCAGCACCGTAGCGGGGGGGCCTCGAGAGACCCAGTACTTC. Amino acids: CASTVAGGPRETQYF.

The chain combines TRBV7-6 with TRBJ1-2; 9 bases fit TRBD1. CDR1 and CDR2 (germline): SGHVS, FNYEAQ. This CDR3 region has 13 residues. With 5 bases clipped from V and 8 bases from J, the junction kept 6 bases outside the gene matches. CDR3 nucleotides: TGTGCCAGCAGCATCGGACAGGGGTTAGGCTACACCTTC. Translation: CASSIGQGLGYTF.

The J gene is TRBJ1-2, the V gene TRBV25-1, with 7 positions matching TRBD1. The CDR3 consists of 13 residues. With 2 bases clipped from V and 9 bases from J, the junction kept 6 bases outside the gene matches. CDR1 MGHDK and CDR2 SYGVNS come from the germline V gene. The CDR3 DNA reads as TGTGCCAGCAGTGAACATAGACAGGGTAGCTACACCTTC. The encoded protein is CASSEHRQGSYTF.

The V and J genes are TRBV5-1 and TRBJ1-6; D is undetermined. From germline, CDR1 is SGHRS and CDR2 YFSETQ. The CDR3 has 14 residues. Deletions cut 0 bases from V and 10 bases from J, with 11 bases between. CDR3 protein: CASSLDGGDSPLHF. The CDR3 coding sequence is TGCGCCAGCAGCTTGGACGGCGGTGACTCACCCCTCCACTTT.

This clone has just a few counts. The rearrangement links TRBV30 to TRBJ1-3; maybe TRBD1 (5 bases). The CDR3 is 15 amino acids. Trimming removed 2 bases at V and 0 bases at J, with 11 bases between. Germline V gene lookup returns CDR1 GTSNPN and CDR2 SVGIG (reference sequence). The CDR3 protein is CAWSQRDYSGNTIYF. In DNA form, the CDR3 reads TGTGCCTGGAGTCAAAGGGACTACTCTGGAAACACCATATATTTT.

The chain couples TRBV7-2 to TRBJ1-2; TRBD1 is a possible D gene (6 bases). This CDR3 region has 16 residues. CDR1 and CDR2 from the germline V gene are SGHTA and FQGNSA. Deletions cut 0 bases from V and 6 bases from J, with 17 bases between. DNA for the CDR3: TGTGCCAGCAGCTTAGCGGGGGCAGGGGTGAAAAATGGCTACACCTTC. This codes for CASSLAGAGVKNGYTF.

This chain links TRBV3-1 (or the pseudogene TRBV3-2) with TRBJ2-7; D may be TRBD1 (5 bases). The length of the CDR3 is 17 residues. The germline V gene encodes CDR1 LGHDT and CDR2 YNNKEL (reference sequence). Trimming pared 0 bases from V and 0 bases from J, leaving 15 bases between. CDR3 in DNA: TGTGCCAGCAGCCAAGATTGGGGCTTGGGGATCTCCTACGAGCAGTACTTC. Its protein product is CASSQDWGLGISYEQYF.

This chain uses TRBV5-1 with TRBJ1-4; 9 bases are a match to TRBD1. From germline, CDR1 is SGHRS and CDR2 YFSETQ. This CDR3 contains 15 residues. V was clipped by 4 bases and J by 6 bases; unmatched bases: 7. The CDR3 spells CASSPGTGRDEKLFF. In DNA, the CDR3 is TGCGCCAGCAGCCCAGGGACAGGGAGGGATGAAAAACTGTTTTTT.

The V call is TRBV12-3 or TRBV12-4, the J call TRBJ2-1, with D uncertain. This CDR3 has 10 residues. Deletions cut 7 bases from V and 6 bases from J, with 4 bases between. The CDR3 DNA reads as TGTGCCAGCACCCGCAATGAGCAGTTCTTC. It specifies CASTRNEQFF.

This sequence joins TRBV5-1 and TRBJ2-7; tentative D call: TRBD2 (6 bases). CDR1 and CDR2 (germline): SGHRS, YFSETQ. Trimming took off 5 bases at V and 3 bases at J, with 12 bases between the two ends. The CDR3 has 13 residues. CDR3 loop: CASREGPRYEQYF. The CDR3 DNA sequence: TGCGCCAGCAGGGAGGGACCCCGCTACGAGCAGTACTTC.

This chain connects TRBV7-9 to TRBJ1-1; D gene unclear. Between the trimmed V and J ends, which lost 5 bases and 6 bases, there was a span of 10 bases. Germline lookup yields CDR1 SEHNR and CDR2 FQNEAQ (reference sequence). The CDR3 contains 12 residues. Here the CDR3 reads CASSLQASEAFF. The CDR3 DNA is TGTGCCAGCAGCCTTCAGGCATCTGAAGCTTTCTTT.

This chain links TRBV28 with TRBJ1-5; TRBD1 agrees at 8 bases. The ends lost 6 bases at V and 0 bases at J; junction bases unmatched: 13. This CDR3 spans 18 amino acids. The germline V gene has CDR1 MDHEN and CDR2 SYDVKM. CDR3 nucleotides: TGTGCCAGCAGCTACCAACTCAGGGGGCTGAGTAGCAATCAGCCCCAGCATTTT. Its protein is CASSYQLRGLSSNQPQHF.